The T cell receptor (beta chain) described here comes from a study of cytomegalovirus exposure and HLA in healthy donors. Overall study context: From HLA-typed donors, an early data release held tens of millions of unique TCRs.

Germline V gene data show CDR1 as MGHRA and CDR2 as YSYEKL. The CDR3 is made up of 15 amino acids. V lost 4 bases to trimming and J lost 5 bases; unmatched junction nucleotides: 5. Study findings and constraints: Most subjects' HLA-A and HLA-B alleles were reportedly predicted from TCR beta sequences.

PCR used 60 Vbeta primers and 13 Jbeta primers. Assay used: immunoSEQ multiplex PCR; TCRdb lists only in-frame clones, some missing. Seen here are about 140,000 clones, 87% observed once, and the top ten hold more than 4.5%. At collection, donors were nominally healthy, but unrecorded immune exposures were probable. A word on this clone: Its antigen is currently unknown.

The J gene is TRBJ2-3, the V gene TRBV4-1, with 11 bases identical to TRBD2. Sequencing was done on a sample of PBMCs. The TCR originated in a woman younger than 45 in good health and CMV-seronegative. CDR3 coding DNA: TGCGCCAGCAGCCCGCGACTAGCGGGGAAAGATACGCAGTATTTT. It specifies CASSPRLAGKDTQYF.